One sample yielded the 31 T cell receptor beta chains listed below, sequenced in a study of read filtering for tumor transcriptome and immune sequencing (dated by TCRdb to 2020 to 2021). For sequencing, an Illumina HiSeq 4000 was employed. The Immunoverse kit was used to build TCR libraries from about 430 ng RNA, with molecular barcoded adaptors covering alpha/delta and beta/gamma chains. TCRdb applied fastp at Q25 and MiXCR to the public reads, then kept only in-frame beta chains. A single entry per CDR3 protein holds the most common genes and DNA from its merged rows. For this sample the table gives approximately 62,000 distinct CDR3 sequences, of which 15% to 20% were detected only once. The top ten clones comprise 11% of the sample. The sample was a population of CD138-negative cells sorted from bone marrow. The meaning of the sample's cell subset or site label: bone marrow mononuclear cells depleted of CD138+ plasma/myeloma cells by negative magnetic selection. These receptors came from a donor older than 35 with multiple myeloma.

The table lists this clonotype with many counts. The rearrangement links TRBV2 to TRBJ2-7; either TRBD1 or TRBD2 may supply D (6 bases each). CDR1 is SNHLY and CDR2 is FYNNEI in the germline V gene. The CDR3 extends over 13 amino acids. The ends were cut back, 10 bases at V and 1 base at J, with 14 bases in the middle. The CDR3 reads CAIDRRGSYEQYF. CDR3 sequence (DNA): TGTGCCATAGACAGGAGGGGTTCCTACGAGCAGTACTTC.

This clonotype has at least ten counts. V is TRBV20-1 and J is TRBJ2-1; TRBD2 aligns across 7 bases. The CDR3 covers 17 residues. V trimming: 0 bases; J trimming: 0 bases; junction bases outside the gene matches: 8. Germline V gives CDR1 DFQATT, CDR2 SNEGSKA (reference sequence). Here the CDR3 DNA reads TGCAGTGCTAGAGATGATCAAGCGGGGAGCTCCTACAATGAGCAGTTCTTC. Translated, it gives CSARDDQAGSSYNEQFF.

This clonotype was counted many times. The CDR3 sequence: CASSFGLAGNYNEQFF. The CDR3 bases are TGCGCCAGCAGCTTCGGACTAGCGGGGAACTACAATGAGCAGTTCTTC. The chain combines TRBV5-1 with TRBJ2-1, with 12 positions matching TRBD2. This CDR3 is 16 amino acids long. J lost 3 bases, V lost 2 bases, and 3 bases had no gene match. CDR1 and CDR2 (germline): SGHRS, YFSETQ.

As DNA, the CDR3 is TGTGCCACCAGCAGAGAAGGACCCAACGTAGGTCAGCCCCAGCATTTT. Encoded protein: CATSREGPNVGQPQHF. The chain recombines TRBV15 with TRBJ1-5; D remains unclear. Trimming took 0 bases from V and 6 from J, leaving 15 bases between them. The CDR3 sequence is 16 residues long. Germline CDR1 is LNHNV and CDR2 is YYDKDF (reference sequence).

The chain uses TRBV14 and TRBJ1-2; D might be TRBD1 (5 bases). Trimming stripped 0 bases from V and 4 bases from J, with 12 bases between. CDR1 and CDR2 from the germline V gene are SGHDN and FVKESK. CDR3 length: 15 residues. CDR3 in DNA: TGTGCCAGCAGCCAAGATGGCGGGGCAACCTATGGCTACACCTTC. Protein product: CASSQDGGATYGYTF.

This clonotype was observed at least ten times. The rearrangement joins TRBV20-1 to TRBJ2-1, with 9 positions matching TRBD2. The CDR3 has 14 residues. Losses at the gene ends were 3 bases for V and 9 bases for J; bases not matched to a gene: 9. Germline V CDR1 and CDR2: DFQATT, SNEGSKA (reference sequence). CDR3 DNA sequence: TGCAGTGCTAGGGGTAGCGGGAGAGCCGGTGAGCAGTTCTTC. Encoded protein: CSARGSGRAGEQFF.

This clonotype was observed many times. V gene TRBV7-9 combines with J gene TRBJ2-5; D unresolved. The CDR3 sequence is 13 residues long. The germline V and J ends were trimmed by 3 bases and 1 base, with 6 bases remaining between them. Germline V CDR1 and CDR2: SEHNR, FQNEAQ (reference sequence). The CDR3 nucleotides read TGTGCCAGCAGCTTCGGCAGCCAAGAGACCCAGTACTTC. It translates to CASSFGSQETQYF. The whole variable domain, filled in from reference TRBV7-9 and TRBJ2-5, reads DTGVSQNPRHKITKRGQNVTFRCDPISEHNRLYWYRQTLGQGPEFLTYFQNEAQLEKSRLLSDRFSAERPKGSFSTLEIQRTEQGDSAMYLCASSFGSQETQYFGPGTRLLVL.

The rearrangement uses TRBV7-9 and TRBJ1-2; a weak D match, TRBD1 (5 bases). V was clipped by 1 base and J by 4 bases, with 10 bases between them. From germline, CDR1 is SEHNR and CDR2 FQNEAQ (reference sequence). The CDR3 is 14 amino acids. The CDR3, as DNA: TGTGCCAGCAGCTTAGGTCAGGGCCGCTATGGCTACACCTTC. Protein: CASSLGQGRYGYTF.

This clonotype has a count of ten or more. V gene TRBV7-9 combines with J gene TRBJ2-1; maybe TRBD2 (5 bases). The CDR3 is 15 amino acids. In germline, CDR1 is SEHNR, CDR2 FQNEAQ (reference sequence). Trimming removed 1 base from V and 6 bases from J, with 13 bases in between. CDR3 amino acids: CASSLVGLASNEQFF. Written as DNA, the CDR3 is TGTGCCAGCAGCTTAGTCGGCCTAGCAAGCAATGAGCAGTTCTTC.

This clonotype was recorded a few times. The chain links TRBV5-6 to TRBJ1-5; TRBD1 might be the D (5 bases). Trimming took off 3 bases at V and 6 bases at J, with 13 bases between the two ends. The CDR3 runs to 14 residues. Per germline, CDR1 SGHDT and CDR2 YYEEEE. The CDR3 spells CASSSDSSGQPQHF. The CDR3 DNA sequence: TGTGCCAGCAGCTCCGACAGTTCCGGTCAGCCCCAGCATTTT. Combining the CDR3 with reference TRBV5-6 and TRBJ1-5 gives the whole variable domain DAGVTQSPTHLIKTRGQQVTLRCSPKSGHDTVSWYQQALGQGPQFIFQYYEEEERQRGNFPDRFSGHQFPNYSSELNVNALLLGDSALYLCASSSDSSGQPQHFGDGTRLSIL.

This clonotype came up a few times. This chain uses TRBV7-8 with TRBJ1-2, with D maybe TRBD1 (5 bases). The CDR3 has 17 amino acids. Germline V gene lookup returns CDR1 SGHVS and CDR2 FQNEAQ. With 0 bases removed from V and 2 bases from J, the gap between germline ends came to 16 bases. CDR3 protein: CASSLASRGRGNYGYTF. Here the CDR3 DNA reads TGTGCCAGCAGCTTAGCCAGTCGGGGTCGGGGGAACTATGGCTACACCTTC.

Note on this clonotype: It may be a read error: a sequence one base away is much more abundant. The chain has TRBV20-1 and TRBJ2-2; no clear D. Germline V gene data show CDR1 as DFQATT and CDR2 as SNEGSKA (reference sequence). CDR3 size: 12 residues. The CDR3 sequence is CSASDFTRELFF. In nucleotides, the CDR3 is TGCAGTGCTAGCGATTTCACCAGGGAGCTGTTTTTT.

This clonotype occurred many times. J is TRBJ1-1 and V is TRBV25-1, with TRBD1 identical over 7 bases. The CDR3 covers 14 residues. V shed 7 bases, J shed 0 bases, and the junction held 5 bases outside the gene matches. Germline values: CDR1 MGHDK, CDR2 SYGVNS. The CDR3 DNA follows: TGTGCCAGCAAACAGGGGACTTTGAACACTGAAGCTTTCTTT. It is translated as CASKQGTLNTEAFF. Full variable domain (outside the CDR3, taken from reference TRBV25-1 and TRBJ1-1): EADIYQTPRYLVIGTGKKITLECSQTMGHDKMYWYQQDPGMELHLIHYSYGVNSTEKGDLSSESTVSRIRTEHFPLTLESARPSHTSQYLCASKQGTLNTEAFFGQGTRLTVV.

This clonotype has at least ten counts. V gene TRBV20-1 combines with J gene TRBJ1-6; TRBD1 matches at 7 bases. This CDR3 spans 15 amino acids. The V gene end was trimmed by 3 bases and the J gene end by 4 bases; junction bases not matched to a gene: 6. Germline assignment: CDR1 DFQATT and CDR2 SNEGSKA (reference sequence). The DNA of the CDR3 is TGCAGTGCTAGTATACCGACAGGGTATAATTCACCCCTCCACTTT. Its protein product is CSASIPTGYNSPLHF.

This clonotype was observed many times. CDR3: CASSRTGDYEQYF. The DNA of the CDR3 is TGTGCCAGCAGTAGGACAGGGGACTACGAGCAGTACTTC. The V and J genes are TRBV2 and TRBJ2-7, with 9 bases identical to TRBD1. Unmatched junction bases numbered 2, after V lost 5 bases and J lost 3 bases. This CDR3 is built from 13 residues. Germline assignment: CDR1 SNHLY and CDR2 FYNNEI.

Many counts were recorded for this clonotype. The chain recombines TRBV20-1 with TRBJ2-2; D may match TRBD1 or TRBD2 (5 bases each). The CDR3 runs 13 residues. CDR1 DFQATT and CDR2 SNEGSKA come from the germline V gene (reference sequence). V gave up 6 bases and J gave up 1 base, with 9 bases separating them. Written as DNA, the CDR3 is TGCAGTGCAAGGGACGAGAACACCGGGGAGCTGTTTTTT. This encodes CSARDENTGELFF.

This chain links TRBV21-1 with TRBJ2-2; the table's D call of TRBD1 was not tested on the DNA. TRBV21-1 has pseudogene status. The CDR3 consists of 24 residues. DNA of the CDR3: TGTGCCAGCAGCAAGGTGTTTCGAAAACAAGATAAAGCCCAATGTTGGGGGATCACCGGGGAGCTGTTTTTT. Translation gives CASSKVFRKQDKAQCWGITGELFF.

This clonotype appeared many times. The chain is built from TRBV23-1 and TRBJ2-7, with a weak D call TRBD1 (6 bases). TRBV23-1 is an ORF, with its function uncertain. This CDR3 contains 14 residues. Trimming removed 1 base at V and 3 bases at J, with 10 bases between. CDR3 coding DNA: TGCGCCAGCAGTCAATTCGCCAGGGGCTACGAGCAGTACTTC. This sequence encodes CASSQFARGYEQYF.

At least ten counts were recorded for this clonotype. The chain is built from TRBV12-3 or TRBV12-4 and TRBJ1-5; D remains ambiguous. The CDR3 is 14 amino acids. Trimming removed 3 bases from V and 1 base from J, with 7 bases in between. The CDR3 region has the DNA TGTGCCAGCAGTTTTTTTGACAGCAATCAGCCCCAGCATTTT. This sequence encodes CASSFFDSNQPQHF.

This clonotype was counted ten times or more. The chain recombines TRBV6-1 with TRBJ1-5; tentatively, D is TRBD1 (6 bases). Trimming took off 6 bases at V and 1 base at J, with 19 bases between the two ends. The CDR3 runs to 17 residues. Per germline, CDR1 MNHNS and CDR2 SASEGT. The CDR3 loop reads CASRGGGAWMSNQPQHF. DNA for the CDR3: TGTGCCAGCAGGGGGGGGGGCGCGTGGATGAGCAATCAGCCCCAGCATTTT.

This clonotype came up many times. The V and J genes are TRBV6-2 or TRBV6-3 and TRBJ2-1; 8 bases fit TRBD1. The trim removed 4 bases at V and 4 bases at J, leaving 3 bases unmatched. Germline CDR1 is MNHEY and CDR2 is SVGEGT. The CDR3 extends over 14 amino acids. The CDR3, as DNA: TGTGCCAGCAGTTTGACAGGGGTATACAATGAGCAGTTCTTC. Translating it yields CASSLTGVYNEQFF.

This clonotype was seen many times. The V and J genes are TRBV19 and TRBJ2-5, with 9 bases matching TRBD1. Germline V lookup: CDR1 LNHDA, CDR2 SQIVND (reference sequence). V shed 6 bases and J 2 bases; nucleotides not matched to a gene: 7. This CDR3 has 15 residues. The CDR3 spells CASRRTGDAQETQYF. CDR3 in DNA: TGTGCCAGTAGAAGGACAGGGGACGCGCAAGAGACCCAGTACTTC.

The chain couples TRBV20-1 to TRBJ2-5; D possibly corresponds to TRBD1 (5 bases). Looked up from germline, CDR1 is DFQATT and CDR2 is SNEGSKA (reference sequence). The CDR3 has 11 amino acids. Deletions cut 6 bases from V and 5 bases from J, with 10 bases between. The CDR3, as DNA: TGCAGTGCCCGCTCAGGGGAGACCCAGTACTTC. This gives the protein CSARSGETQYF.

This clonotype was counted at least ten times. The rearrangement uses TRBV20-1 and TRBJ2-1, with D tentatively TRBD2 (6 bases). Germline V gene sequence: CDR1 DFQATT, CDR2 SNEGSKA (reference sequence). V was clipped by 2 bases and J by 4 bases, with 21 bases between them. The CDR3 is 17 residues long. The CDR3 nucleotides are TGCAGTGCTAGATCTTCCGAGGAGGGCGGGTATTACAATGAGCAGTTCTTC. It specifies CSARSSEEGGYYNEQFF.

In its sample, this clonotype was seen many times. The chain uses TRBV29-1 and TRBJ1-1; D is unresolved. The CDR3 length is 13 residues. The V end was cut by 2 bases, the J end by 3 bases, with 10 bases between. The germline gives CDR1 SQVTM, CDR2 ANQGSEA. DNA of the CDR3: TGCAGCGTTGAATATAGCCGCGACACTGAAGCTTTCTTT. As protein: CSVEYSRDTEAFF.

Ten or more counts support this clonotype. CDR3 sequence reads: CASSFGLAVQETQYF. In DNA, the CDR3 is TGCGCCAGCAGCTTCGGACTTGCAGTCCAAGAGACCCAGTACTTC. The chain is built from TRBV5-1 and TRBJ2-5, with D possibly being TRBD2 (5 bases). The CDR3 sequence is 15 residues long. Germline V lookup: CDR1 SGHRS, CDR2 YFSETQ. V was cut by 2 bases and J by 1 base, with 12 bases left in between.

Note on this clonotype: This may come from a read error, since a much larger clone is one base off. The chain recombines TRBV5-1 with TRBJ2-5, with D maybe TRBD2 (6 bases). This CDR3 has 18 amino acids. CDR1 and CDR2 from the germline V gene are SGHRS and YFSETQ. V lost 0 bases, J lost 4 bases, and 22 bases lay in between. The DNA for the CDR3 is TGCGCCAGCAGCTTGGCCAATTTGGCGGGACCCTACCGAGAGACCCAGTACTTC. This gives the protein CASSLANLAGPYRETQYF.

A note on this clonotype: A read error may be the cause here, since a much bigger clone is one base away. This chain joins TRBV27 and TRBJ1-1, with a possible D match to TRBD1 (6 bases). This CDR3 has 12 amino acids. Per germline, CDR1 MNHEY and CDR2 SMNVEV (reference sequence). Trimming took off 8 bases at V and 5 bases at J, with 12 bases between the two ends. CDR3 amino acids: CASGKGGTEAFF. The CDR3 coding sequence is TGTGCCAGCGGTAAAGGGGGTACTGAAGCTTTCTTT.

This clonotype was found many times. V and J are TRBV6-6 and TRBJ1-1; no definite D call. The germline V and J ends were trimmed by 4 bases and 4 bases, with 7 bases remaining between them. Germline V lookup: CDR1 MNHNY, CDR2 SVGAGI (reference sequence). There are 12 residues in the CDR3. The DNA of the CDR3 is TGTGCCAGCAGTTCCCAAGGCACTGAAGCTTTCTTT. Its translation: CASSSQGTEAFF.

This clonotype was seen repeatedly, ten times or more. The V call is TRBV7-8, the J call TRBJ1-1, with 10 positions matching TRBD1. The junction had 11 bases not matched to a gene; V was cut back by 5 bases and J by 5 bases. Per germline, CDR1 SGHVS and CDR2 FQNEAQ. This CDR3 has 16 residues. The CDR3 DNA sequence: TGTGCCAGCAGCCGATACTCCGGGACAGGGGTGACTGAAGCTTTCTTT. Protein product: CASSRYSGTGVTEAFF.

Comments on this clonotype: This clone may be a read error of a much larger clone one base away. The chain uses TRBV9 and TRBJ1-5; D possibly corresponds to TRBD1 (5 bases). The V gene's germline CDR1 is SGDLS and CDR2 YYNGEE. The length of the CDR3 is 16 residues. CDR3 loop: CASSVDGGVGNQPQPF. CDR3 DNA sequence: TGTGCCAGCAGCGTAGATGGGGGGGTCGGCAATCAGCCCCAGCCTTTT.